Listed below are T cell receptor beta chains from one sample, sequenced in a study of T-cell reconstitution after alpha-beta-depleted transplantation in children. In TCRdb, the PCR reads were re-called with MiXCR into one record per CDR3 protein. The profile shows approximately 430,000 distinct CDR3 sequences, roughly 17% of them singletons. The sample in question was PBMCs, mostly from graft donor cells, obtained 360 days after TCRalphabeta/CD19-depleted stem cell transplant. The receptors shown here come from a boy under two years old who had a stem cell transplant for Wiskott-Aldrich syndrome, so the T cells may come from the graft donor. The CDR3 runs from the conserved cysteine through the conserved F or W. The D gene is left open where the match is weak. Clone size is not always given. Where it is, it says once, few, many or a class for expanded clones.

TRBV12-3/TRBV12-4	NA	TRBJ2-7	many	CASSLGNPYEQYF	TGTGCCAGCAGTTTAGGGAACCCCTACGAGCAGTACTTC
TRBV7-2	NA	TRBJ2-7	NA	CASSSGLWVRGEQYF	TGTGCCAGCAGCTCGGGACTCTGGGTTAGGGGCGAGCAGTACTTC
TRBV20-1	TRBD1	TRBJ1-5	NA	CSATGSGQPQHF	TGCAGTGCGACAGGGTCGGGTCAGCCCCAGCATTTT
TRBV7-9	TRBD1	TRBJ1-2	few	CASSLQKQGSLGYTF	TGTGCCAGCAGCTTACAAAAACAGGGGTCATTAGGCTACACCTTC
TRBV28	NA	TRBJ1-1	NA	CASSLFGGRTEAFF	TGTGCCAGCAGTTTATTTGGGGGGCGGACTGAAGCTTTCTTT
TRBV3-1	NA	TRBJ2-6	few	CASSHPSSGANVLTF	TGTGCCAGCAGTCATCCTTCCTCTGGGGCCAACGTCCTGACTTTC
TRBV18	NA	TRBJ2-5	many	CASSPLETQYF	TGTGCCAGCTCACCCCTAGAGACCCAGTACTTC
TRBV12-3/TRBV12-4	NA	TRBJ2-2	many	CASSPWGNTGELFF	TGTGCCAGCAGTCCCTGGGGGAACACCGGGGAGCTGTTTTTT
TRBV7-2	NA	TRBJ1-4	NA	CASSLQEGSNEKLFF	TGTGCCAGCAGCCTGCAAGAGGGCTCGAATGAAAAACTGTTTTTT
TRBV7-9	NA	TRBJ2-7	few	CASSSTGRHYEQYF	TGTGCCAGCAGCTCCACGGGACGGCACTACGAGCAGTACTTC
TRBV10-3	NA	TRBJ2-7	NA	CAISESPPFRGLGYDQYF	TGTGCCATCAGTGAGTCACCCCCCTTCCGGGGGCTGGGCTACGATCAGTACTTC
TRBV5-1	TRBD2	TRBJ2-3	few	CASSLFHAGEGTDTQYF	TGCGCCAGCAGCTTGTTTCACGCGGGAGAGGGCACAGATACGCAGTATTTT
TRBV12-3/TRBV12-4	NA	TRBJ1-5	NA	CASSFGDNQPQHF	TGTGCCAGCAGTTTCGGGGACAATCAGCCCCAGCATTTT
TRBV20-1	TRBD1	TRBJ2-3	many	CSARVQGVRFTDTQYF	TGCAGTGCTCGAGTCCAGGGGGTCAGATTCACAGATACGCAGTATTTT
TRBV5-1	TRBD2	TRBJ2-1	few	CASSPGLAGGLVYNEQFF	TGCGCCAGCAGCCCGGGACTAGCGGGAGGTCTGGTTTACAATGAGCAGTTCTTC
TRBV27	NA	TRBJ2-1	NA	CASSLGLAIYNEQFF	TGTGCCAGCAGTTTGGGGCTAGCGATTTACAATGAGCAGTTCTTC
TRBV20-1	NA	TRBJ2-1	few	CSAISDIGDAGYNEQFF	TGCAGTGCTATATCGGACATTGGCGACGCAGGCTACAATGAGCAGTTCTTC
TRBV7-2	TRBD2	TRBJ2-7	few	CASSLGLREHSYEQYF	TGTGCCAGCAGCTTAGGGTTGCGGGAGCACTCCTACGAGCAGTACTTC
TRBV10-3	NA	TRBJ2-1	many	CAISESTGIYSGEQFF	TGTGCCATCAGTGAGTCGACGGGTATCTACTCCGGTGAGCAGTTCTTC
TRBV11-1	TRBD1	TRBJ2-3	NA	CASSLGAPDRVPTDTQYF	TGTGCCAGCAGCTTAGGGGCCCCCGACAGGGTACCCACAGATACGCAGTATTTT
TRBV12-3/TRBV12-4	TRBD1	TRBJ1-2	few	CASTPQGARGYTF	TGTGCCAGCACCCCACAGGGGGCGCGTGGCTACACCTTC
TRBV7-8	NA	TRBJ2-2	few	CASSPRFSTGELFF	TGTGCCAGCAGCCCTCGTTTCTCCACCGGGGAGCTGTTTTTT
TRBV7-2	NA	TRBJ2-3	NA	CASSRRPTSTDTQYF	TGTGCCAGCAGCCGACGCCCTACTAGCACAGATACGCAGTATTTT
TRBV5-1	TRBD1	TRBJ2-5	NA	CASSSPGQGAKTQYF	TGCGCCAGCAGCTCTCCGGGACAGGGGGCGAAGACCCAGTACTTC
TRBV12-3/TRBV12-4	TRBD1	TRBJ1-1	many	CASRGDRGRRAFF	TGTGCCAGCAGGGGGGACAGGGGGCGCCGAGCTTTCTTT
TRBV29-1	TRBD1	TRBJ2-3	many	CSGYRGKADTQYF	TGCAGTGGGTACAGGGGTAAGGCAGATACGCAGTATTTT
TRBV29-1	NA	TRBJ2-1	NA	CAGSYNEQFF	TGCGCGGGATCCTACAATGAGCAGTTCTTC
TRBV11-2	NA	TRBJ2-1	NA	CASSLESNRDPTNEQFF	TGTGCCAGCAGCTTAGAGTCCAACCGGGACCCCACCAATGAGCAGTTCTTC
TRBV25-1	NA	TRBJ2-3	NA	CASSERAMAESTRQYF	TGTGCCAGCAGTGAAAGGGCTATGGCAGAATCAACTCGGCAGTATTTT
TRBV4-3	NA	TRBJ2-5	NA	CASSQDLAPEASQETQYF	TGCGCCAGCAGCCAAGATCTGGCCCCGGAGGCAAGCCAAGAGACCCAGTACTTC
TRBV20-1	TRBD1	TRBJ2-2	few	CSARRTGAGELFF	TGCAGTGCTAGAAGGACAGGGGCCGGGGAGCTGTTTTTT
TRBV27	TRBD2	TRBJ2-1	NA	CASRRRTSGRYNEQFF	TGTGCCAGCAGGAGACGTACTAGCGGGAGGTACAATGAGCAGTTCTTC
TRBV29-1	NA	TRBJ2-1	NA	CSVVHRDFYNEQFF	TGCAGCGTAGTGCACCGGGACTTCTACAATGAGCAGTTCTTC
TRBV12-3/TRBV12-4	NA	TRBJ2-1	NA	CASSLGGVSVYQFF	TGTGCCAGCAGTTTGGGGGGAGTTTCAGTTTATCAGTTCTTC
TRBV5-1	NA	TRBJ1-2	NA	CASSRGVEDGYTF	TGCGCCAGCAGTCGGGGGGTAGAAGATGGCTACACCTTC